The subject of this entry is one T cell receptor beta chain. Antigen unknown. The PCR employed 60 Vbeta primers together with 13 Jbeta primers. Using immunoSEQ multiplex PCR, the repertoire was profiled, and TCRdb retains in-frame clones only, with some absent. This sample contains about 150,000 clones. Germline trimming cut 1 base from V and 1 base from J; bases unmatched to any gene: 4. Per germline, CDR1 MNHNS and CDR2 SASEGT. The length of the CDR3 is 16 residues. This sample was taken from a study of cytomegalovirus exposure and HLA in healthy donors. Study results and caveats: Being productive about 87% or about 30% of the time was typical of most TCR beta V segments in an earlier analysis.

The V gene is TRBV6-1, the J gene TRBJ2-5; 9 positions match TRBD1. This receptor was obtained from a woman in her forties or fifties in good health and CMV-seronegative. The sequenced sample was PBMCs. The CDR3 sequence: CASSEGTGVPQETQYF. The CDR3 DNA is TGTGCCAGCAGTGAAGGGACAGGGGTTCCCCAAGAGACCCAGTACTTC.